These 12 T cell receptor beta chains share one sample of origin, sequenced in a study of regulatory T cells in long-lasting Graves disease. Arm-PCR of CDR3 regions with iRepertoire HTBI primers generated TCR beta libraries. TCRdb reanalysed the multiplex PCR reads using MiXCR and keeps one entry per CDR3 protein. The sample has 510,000 or so distinct CDR3 sequences; 12% are singletons. Time point here: newly diagnosed GD, antithyroid drugs for less than 3 months. Extracted RNA from PBMCs served as the source of the TCR library. The sample also formed part of further work on T cells in Graves' hyperthyroidism and ophthalmopathy.

The sample in question was peripheral blood mononuclear cells (PBMCs), obtained at new diagnosis, from a patient treated with antithyroid drugs. The receptors were sampled from a woman in her twenties or thirties with Graves disease.

This clonotype was detected a few times. A clone one base away is much larger, so this may be a read error. This CDR3 is missing its conserved last phenylalanine or tryptophan, likely due to a read error. The chain couples TRBV9 to TRBJ1-5; D not resolved. The CDR3 is 15 amino acids. The V gene's germline CDR1 is SGDLS and CDR2 YYNGEE. Trimming removed 4 bases at V and 3 bases at J, with 14 bases between. The CDR3 here is CASSRLDTPNQPQHS. CDR3 DNA: TGTGCCAGCAGCCGACTTGACACCCCCAATCAGCCCCAGCATTCT.

This clonotype appeared a few times. The chain has TRBV7-9 and TRBJ1-4; no reliable D call. CDR1 is SEHNR and CDR2 is FQNEAQ in the germline V gene (reference sequence). The CDR3 has 18 residues. V was cut by 5 bases and J by 0 bases, with 19 bases left in between. The CDR3 sequence: CASSPNRGRRATNEKLFF. In DNA form, the CDR3 reads TGTGCCAGCAGCCCAAACCGCGGCCGCAGAGCAACTAATGAAAAACTGTTTTTT.

This clonotype occurred a few times. J is TRBJ1-2 and V is TRBV4-2; D is possibly TRBD1 (5 bases). The CDR3 extends over 15 amino acids. Per the germline V gene, CDR1 is LGHNA and CDR2 is YNFKEQ. Trimming cost V 1 base and J 5 bases, with 14 bases left between them. The CDR3 nucleotides read TGTGCCAGCAGCCAAGGAGTAGGCGAGGGGTATGGCTACACCTTC. It translates to CASSQGVGEGYGYTF.

This clonotype was seen many times. The chain carries TRBV7-9 and TRBJ2-3; no reliable D call. Trimming took off 1 base at V and 2 bases at J, with 7 bases between the two ends. Germline V lookup: CDR1 SEHNR, CDR2 FQNEAQ (reference sequence). There are 14 residues in the CDR3. This CDR3 reads CASSLVMHTDTQYF. CDR3 nucleotides: TGTGCCAGCAGCTTAGTCATGCACACAGATACGCAGTATTTT.

A note on this clonotype: A much larger clone lies one base from this, so it may be a read error. This chain links TRBV6-5 with TRBJ1-5; D ambiguous. The CDR3 is made up of 13 amino acids. Per germline, CDR1 MNHEY and CDR2 SVGAGI. The CDR3 reads CAGSSWEAQPQHF. In DNA form, the CDR3 reads TGTGCCGGCAGTTCCTGGGAGGCTCAGCCCCAGCATTTT.

Ten or more counts support this clonotype. This chain connects TRBV6-2 or TRBV6-3 to TRBJ2-4, with D perhaps TRBD1 or TRBD2 (5 bases each). V was trimmed by 8 bases and J by 4 bases, leaving 18 bases between them. The germline V gene has CDR1 MNHEY and CDR2 SVGEGT. CDR3 length: 15 residues. The CDR3 sequence: CASEVAGTVKNIQYF. As DNA, the CDR3 is TGTGCCAGCGAAGTTGCCGGGACGGTAAAAAACATTCAGTACTTC.

V usage is TRBV5-1 and J usage is TRBJ2-1, with 9 bases lining up with TRBD2. After removal of 2 bases from V and 10 bases from J, the junction contained 4 bases not matched to a gene. The CDR3 runs 13 residues. The germline CDR1 and CDR2 sequences are SGHRS and YFSETQ. The CDR3 nucleotides are TGCGCCAGCAGCTTTTTAGGGACTAGCGAGCAGTTCTTC. This sequence encodes CASSFLGTSEQFF.

The genes are TRBV19 and TRBJ1-5; D gene unclear. Germline CDR1 is LNHDA and CDR2 is SQIVND (reference sequence). The CDR3 is 14 residues long. The V and J ends lost 2 bases and 2 bases respectively, with 7 bases between them. The CDR3 nucleotides are TGTGCCAGTAGTATAACGTCGGGCAATCAGCCCCAGCATTTT. Encoded protein: CASSITSGNQPQHF.

J is TRBJ1-5 and V is TRBV28, with TRBD1 matching over 8 bases. The CDR3 is 19 residues long. The trim removed 7 bases at V and 5 bases at J, leaving 22 bases unmatched. Per the germline V gene, CDR1 is MDHEN and CDR2 is SYDVKM. Here the CDR3 reads CASNSGALSGTGSDQPQHF. The CDR3 region has the DNA TGTGCCAGCAACTCTGGCGCGTTGTCAGGGACAGGATCGGATCAGCCCCAGCATTTT.

This clonotype was counted at least ten times. The chain joins TRBV24-1 to TRBJ1-3; TRBD1 matches at 7 bases. This CDR3 spans 19 amino acids. The V and J ends lost 1 base and 2 bases, in that order; junction bases with no gene match: 13. Germline V gene sequence: CDR1 KGHDR, CDR2 SFDVKD. The CDR3 bases are TGTGCCACCAGTGATTTATCTCGGACAGGCCGCGAGGCTGGAAACACCATATATTTT. The encoded protein is CATSDLSRTGREAGNTIYF.

This clonotype was counted many times. The chain is built from TRBV30 and TRBJ2-1; 7 positions agree with TRBD1. Germline-derived CDR1 and CDR2 are GTSNPN and SVGIG (reference sequence). The CDR3 covers 13 residues. Trimming at V came to 8 bases and at J to 1 base, leaving 5 bases not matched to a gene. The CDR3 reads CAGQVRSYNEQFF. CDR3 DNA: TGTGCCGGACAGGTTAGGTCCTACAATGAGCAGTTCTTC.

This clonotype has ten or more counts. The chain has TRBV7-8 and TRBJ2-3; 8 bases align to TRBD1. Germline-derived CDR1 and CDR2 are SGHVS and FQNEAQ. After removal of 5 bases from V and 6 bases from J, the junction contained 7 bases not matched to a gene. This CDR3 contains 14 residues. CDR3 sequence (DNA): TGTGCCAGCAGCCCGAGCCAGGGGGCTGATACGCAGTATTTT. Its protein product is CASSPSQGADTQYF.